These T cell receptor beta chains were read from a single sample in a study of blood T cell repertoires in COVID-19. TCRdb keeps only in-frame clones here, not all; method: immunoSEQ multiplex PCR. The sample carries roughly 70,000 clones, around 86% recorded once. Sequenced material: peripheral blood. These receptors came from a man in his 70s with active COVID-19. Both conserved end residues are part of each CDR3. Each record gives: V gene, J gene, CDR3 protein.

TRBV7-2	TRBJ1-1	CASSLVNTEAFF
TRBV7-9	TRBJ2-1	CASSLSGPALYEQFF
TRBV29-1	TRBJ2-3	CSVGRGSSTDTQYF
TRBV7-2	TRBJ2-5	CASSLVGQFETQYF
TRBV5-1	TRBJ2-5	CASSLGAGGKETQYF
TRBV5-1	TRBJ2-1	CASSLEGAGAWNEQFF
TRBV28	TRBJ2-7	CATKPGQGFHEQYF
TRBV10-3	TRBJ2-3	CAISERPLAGDSTDTQYF
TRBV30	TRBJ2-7	CAWSRRAPYEQYF
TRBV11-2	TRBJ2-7	CASSTSSYEQYF
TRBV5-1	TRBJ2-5	CASSRRTGRTGVGAWQETQYF
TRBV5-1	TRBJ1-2	CASSLNGRPTNYGYTF
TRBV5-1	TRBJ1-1	CASSATGGPEAFF